The 6 T cell receptor beta chains presented below share a single source sample, sequenced in a study of cytomegalovirus exposure and HLA in healthy donors. This PCR relied on a set of 60 Vbeta primers and 13 Jbeta primers. The repertoire was sequenced with immunoSEQ multiplex PCR; TCRdb's copy has only in-frame clones and lacks some. This sample yields some 110,000 clones, of which around three quarters are seen a single time; almost 5% belongs to the top ten. The sequencing sample was made of PBMCs. These receptors came from a man aged 45-65 years in good health and CMV-seropositive.

The chain uses TRBV5-4 and TRBJ2-5; 8 positions agree with TRBD1. The V segment lost 4 bases and the J segment 2 bases; nucleotides outside the gene matches: 7. The germline V gene encodes CDR1 SGHNT and CDR2 YYREEE (reference sequence). This CDR3 contains 15 residues. DNA for the CDR3: TGTGCCAGCAGCCCGTGGACAGGGACACAAGAGACCCAGTACTTC. It yields the protein CASSPWTGTQETQYF.

This clone was recorded a few times. This chain links TRBV2 with TRBJ1-5; 7 bases fit TRBD1. Trimming cost V 4 bases and J 4 bases; bases outside gene matches: 4. Germline-derived CDR1 and CDR2 are SNHLY and FYNNEI. CDR3 length: 14 residues. In DNA, the CDR3 is TGTGCCAGCAGTGTAGCAGGGGGTAATCAGCCCCAGCATTTT. Its translation: CASSVAGGNQPQHF. The whole variable domain, remainder taken from reference TRBV2 and TRBJ1-5, is EPEVTQTPSHQVTQMGQEVILRCVPISNHLYFYWYRQILGQKVEFLVSFYNNEISEKSEIFDDQFSVERPDGSNFTLKIRSTKLEDSAMYFCASSVAGGNQPQHFGDGTRLSIL.

This rearrangement joins TRBV7-9 to TRBJ1-2; 10 nucleotides line up with TRBD1. V lost 1 base, J lost 2 bases, and 13 bases stayed unmatched. Germline CDR1 is SEHNR and CDR2 is FQNEAQ (reference sequence). The CDR3 is 19 residues long. The DNA for the CDR3 is TGTGCCAGCAGCTTAGGGCTACTCCGGGACAGGGGATCCAACTATGGCTACACCTTC. Residues: CASSLGLLRDRGSNYGYTF.

This clone has only a few counts. This sample includes further DNA sequences coding for the same CDR3. The chain recombines TRBV4-1 with TRBJ1-4; TRBD1 matches at 11 bases. The CDR3 contains 15 residues. The J segment lost 8 bases and the V segment lost 3 bases, leaving 5 bases of the junction unmatched. Germline assignment: CDR1 MGHRA and CDR2 YSYEKL. CDR3: CASSQDGTGGEKLFF. The CDR3, as DNA: TGCGCCAGCAGCCAGGACGGGACAGGGGGAGAAAAACTGTTTTTT.

This clone appeared a few times. This chain joins TRBV5-1 and TRBJ1-3, with D tentatively TRBD1 (5 bases). This CDR3 region has 14 residues. Germline CDR1 is SGHRS and CDR2 is YFSETQ. The ends were cut back, 5 bases at V and 0 bases at J, with 9 bases in the middle. The CDR3 is CASRDGGSGNTIYF. The CDR3 nucleotides are TGCGCCAGCAGAGACGGGGGCTCTGGAAACACCATATATTTT.

The V call is TRBV29-1, the J call TRBJ2-2; D ambiguous. The V end was cut by 4 bases, the J end by 0 bases, with 6 bases between. The length of the CDR3 is 13 residues. Germline CDR1 and CDR2: SQVTM and ANQGSEA. DNA of the CDR3: TGCAGCGTTGGCAGATCGAACACCGGGGAGCTGTTTTTT. Translation gives CSVGRSNTGELFF.